This entry lists 2 T cell receptor beta chains sequenced from one sample in a study of monozygotic twins with inflammatory bowel disease. Each CDR3 protein gets one entry in TCRdb, which reprocessed the 5' RACE reads and gives no DNA. This sample's table has 330,000 or so distinct CDR3 sequences. Material for sequencing was blood. These receptors came from a human donor with ulcerative colitis or Crohn's disease, or a healthy co-twin of an affected twin (not recorded which).

The gene calls are TRBV28 and TRBJ2-1. The CDR3 is 15 amino acids. CDR1 is MDHEN, CDR2 SYDVKM, per germline. The CDR3 spells CASSLVGNVYNEQFF.

The rearrangement links TRBV12-3 or TRBV12-4 to TRBJ1-5; TCRdb's assignment of TRBD1 cannot be checked, as there is no DNA. This CDR3 spans 18 amino acids. This chain's CDR3 is CASSSRFDRTHSNQPQHF.